The entry below gives a single T cell receptor beta chain sequence along with its context. What this receptor recognizes is not known. Per-base qualities were not stored, and no clone one base away is much larger. The germline V gene encodes CDR1 SEHNR and CDR2 FQNEAQ (reference sequence). The CDR3 has 12 amino acids, counting the end cysteine and phenylalanine. The sequence is cut down to CDR3 DNA, 36 bases in frame from base 1. Trimming removed 0 bases from V and 9 bases from J, leaving 8 bases between the germline ends. TCRbeta CDR3 regions were amplified from genomic DNA by means of the immunoSEQ Assay, a bias-controlled multiplex PCR. The authors' analysis ran thus. The number of nucleated cells in each sample was estimated from the amplification of reference gene primers within the assay. Sequence reads were collapsed and filtered to measure the absolute abundance of every unique TCRbeta CDR3 rearrangement. For each sample, productive Simpson clonality was calculated by taking the square root of Simpson's diversity index across productive rearrangements. This is the immuneACCESS table as TCRdb keeps it, with only in-frame sequences that have V and J called. A part of the clones is gone; compared with another copy, unresolved V genes explain less than half, and the rest is unexplained. The DNA gave D and trimming, while V, J and clone size come from that table. Within this sample are some 200,000 clones, with roughly 80% of them counted one time only. The ten biggest clones cover approximately 4.9% of the sample.

Enrolling through a virtual design, the prospective study's participants ranged in age from roughly 18 to 89 years and lived across roughly 24 United States geographic areas. In the prospective study, cohorts were assigned on the basis of participant-reported clinical history obtained from a screening survey and a study questionnaire. Exposed participants had been in contact, within 2 weeks of entering the study, with a person who had a PCR-confirmed or clinician-diagnosed case of COVID-19. In the prospective study, whole blood, serum and a nasopharyngeal or oropharyngeal swab were collected from each participant by mobile phlebotomists. Participants in the prospective study had the option to provide additional blood draws and questionnaires over a roughly 2-month period. Before DNA extraction, blood samples from the prospective study were shipped at room temperature or frozen. The data stem from a study of blood T cell repertoires in COVID-19 (dated by TCRdb to about 2020). For the wider study: Collaborator samples came from the United States, Italy and Spain and covered acute and convalescent phases of COVID-19. The material from the prospective study consisted of cDNA or gDNA derived from T cells, B-cell-depleted T cells, or PBMCs. Deeply sampled blood TCRbeta repertoires from subjects exposed to, actively infected with, or recovered from COVID-19 were included in the dataset. The repertoires were released in a freely available public database intended as a resource for research on the immune response to SARS-CoV-2. Samples were obtained from the ongoing ImmuneRACE study (first 160 participants) and from roughly 1,300 subjects provided by 6 global collaborators. The sample metadata nearly always contained a de-identified subject ID, COVID-19 status, age in years and sex. Where available, HLA class I and class II types were obtained from metadata supplied by the sample provider rather than from assay-based typing.

Here is what the overall study found, with its caveats: Clinical and demographic metadata were provided uncurated, with the amount varying by source and participant.

The sample was PBMCs or T cells enriched from blood (not recorded which). The clonotype was recovered from a woman between 45 and 65 years old who had been exposed to COVID-19. This sequence uses TRBV7-9 and TRBJ2-5; a weak D assignment points to TRBD2 (5 bases agree). The nucleotide sequence is given as TGTGCCAGCAGCTTAGCGGAGGCCGCCCAGTACTTC. Its coded protein is CASSLAEAAQYF.